Below, 9 T cell receptor beta chains from the same sample are listed, as sequenced in a study of cytomegalovirus exposure and HLA in healthy donors. PCR used 60 Vbeta primers and 13 Jbeta primers. Only in-frame clones appear in the TCRdb table, and some are missing; sequencing was by immunoSEQ multiplex PCR. The data contain some 100,000 clones, 69% of them seen just once; the ten biggest clones take up about 5.7%. Specimen: PBMCs. Receptor source: a woman in her 70s in good health and CMV-seropositive.

The chain carries TRBV5-1 and TRBJ1-1; 11 bases agree with TRBD1. There are 13 residues in the CDR3. With V trimmed by 4 bases and J by 11 bases, 7 bases remained unmatched. Germline CDR1 and CDR2: SGHRS and YFSETQ. The CDR3 protein is CASSGTGGIGAFF. In DNA, the CDR3 is TGCGCCAGCAGCGGGACAGGGGGGATTGGTGCTTTCTTT.

This rearrangement joins TRBV6-1 to TRBJ1-6, with D uncertain. The V end lost 6 bases, the J end lost 1 base, and 10 bases lay between the germline ends. Germline CDR1 and CDR2: MNHNS and SASEGT. This CDR3 has 15 amino acids. CDR3 nucleotide sequence: TGTGCCAGCAGGGTGGGGAGGTCCTATAATTCACCCCTCCACTTT. As protein: CASRVGRSYNSPLHF.

The rearrangement uses TRBV11-1 and TRBJ1-2; D is uncertain. CDR3 length: 16 amino acids. Trimming removed 5 bases at V and 8 bases at J, with 24 bases between. CDR1 is SGHAT and CDR2 is FQDESV in the germline V gene (reference sequence). CDR3: CASSPLRGRRLGGYTF. CDR3 DNA: TGTGCCAGCAGCCCCCTGAGAGGGCGAAGACTGGGGGGCTACACCTTC.

V and J are TRBV7-2 and TRBJ2-3; D is unresolved. V was pared by 0 bases and J by 5 bases, with 15 bases between. Germline lookup yields CDR1 SGHTA and CDR2 FQGNSA. The CDR3 length is 16 residues. Written as DNA, the CDR3 is TGTGCCAGCAGCTTAGCGTCGGTAATAGTTTTAGATACGCAGTATTTT. Translated, it gives CASSLASVIVLDTQYF.

This sequence joins TRBV6-5 and TRBJ2-1; no clear D. The CDR3 contains 16 residues. Germline V gene lookup returns CDR1 MNHEY and CDR2 SVGAGI. Trimming cost V 4 bases and J 5 bases, with 18 bases left between them. CDR3 nucleotide sequence: TGTGCCAGCAGTTCGTCTTGGGCCACTTCAAACAATGAGCAGTTCTTC. Amino acid sequence: CASSSSWATSNNEQFF.

V usage is TRBV2 and J usage is TRBJ1-6; tentatively, D is TRBD1 (5 bases). Germline V CDR1 and CDR2: SNHLY, FYNNEI. V lost 6 bases and J 6 bases, leaving 12 bases between the germline ends. The CDR3 has 14 residues. The CDR3 protein is CASRFTGTNSPLHF. The CDR3 DNA is TGTGCCAGCAGATTCACAGGAACTAATTCACCCCTCCACTTT.

This chain links TRBV29-1 with TRBJ1-2; D is unresolved. CDR3 length: 20 amino acids. Trimming pared 6 bases from V and 6 bases from J, leaving 38 bases between. The germline gives CDR1 SQVTM, CDR2 ANQGSEA. CDR3 region: CSVIPIILTPGRLTRHGYTF. CDR3 DNA sequence: TGCAGCGTAATTCCAATAATCCTGACCCCAGGCCGACTAACACGTCATGGCTACACCTTC.

The count of this clone is one. The chain combines TRBV30 with TRBJ2-7; TRBD2 aligns across 8 bases. This CDR3 has 14 amino acids. Germline CDR1 is GTSNPN and CDR2 is SVGIG (reference sequence). The junction had 5 bases not matched to a gene; V was cut back by 3 bases and J by 1 base. The CDR3: CAWSSGGGSYEQYF. The CDR3 DNA follows: TGTGCCTGGAGCTCTGGCGGGGGGTCCTACGAGCAGTACTTC.

The CDR3 DNA reads TGTGCCAGCAGCTTAGCCGGGACAGGGCGAAGCTCTGGAAACACCATATATTTT. It translates to CASSLAGTGRSSGNTIYF. The J gene is TRBJ1-3, the V gene TRBV11-1, with 9 bases aligning to TRBD1. Per the germline V gene, CDR1 is SGHAT and CDR2 is FQDESV (reference sequence). This CDR3 region has 18 residues. The junction had 6 bases not matched to a gene; V was cut back by 0 bases and J by 0 bases. The full variable domain, its missing parts supplied by reference TRBV11-1 and TRBJ1-3, is EAEVAQSPRYKITEKSQAVAFWCDPISGHATLYWYRQILGQGPELLVQFQDESVVDDSQLPKDRFSAERLKGVDSTLKIQPAELGDSAMYLCASSLAGTGRSSGNTIYFGEGSWLTVV.